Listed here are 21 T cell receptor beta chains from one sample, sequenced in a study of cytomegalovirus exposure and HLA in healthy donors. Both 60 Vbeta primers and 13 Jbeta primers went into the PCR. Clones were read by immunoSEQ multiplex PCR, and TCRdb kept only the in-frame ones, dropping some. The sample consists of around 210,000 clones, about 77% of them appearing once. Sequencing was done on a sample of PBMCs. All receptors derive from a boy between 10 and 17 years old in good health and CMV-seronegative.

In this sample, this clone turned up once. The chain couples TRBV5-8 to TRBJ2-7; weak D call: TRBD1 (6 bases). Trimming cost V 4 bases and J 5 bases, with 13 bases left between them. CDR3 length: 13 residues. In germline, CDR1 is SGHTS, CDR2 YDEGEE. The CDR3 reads CASSKTGGNEQYF. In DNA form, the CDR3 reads TGTGCCAGCAGCAAGACTGGGGGCAACGAGCAGTACTTC.

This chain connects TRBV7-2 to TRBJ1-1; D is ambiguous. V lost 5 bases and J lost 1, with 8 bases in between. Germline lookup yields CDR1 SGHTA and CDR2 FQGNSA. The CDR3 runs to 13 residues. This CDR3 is CASSPGRNTEAFF. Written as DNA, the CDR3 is TGTGCCAGCAGCCCCGGTAGGAACACTGAAGCTTTCTTT.

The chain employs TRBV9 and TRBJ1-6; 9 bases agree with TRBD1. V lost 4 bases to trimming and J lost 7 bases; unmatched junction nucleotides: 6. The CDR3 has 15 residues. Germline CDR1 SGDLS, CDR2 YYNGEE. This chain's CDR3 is CASSSLGQGNSPLHF. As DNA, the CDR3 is TGTGCCAGCAGCTCCTTGGGACAGGGAAATTCACCCCTCCACTTT.

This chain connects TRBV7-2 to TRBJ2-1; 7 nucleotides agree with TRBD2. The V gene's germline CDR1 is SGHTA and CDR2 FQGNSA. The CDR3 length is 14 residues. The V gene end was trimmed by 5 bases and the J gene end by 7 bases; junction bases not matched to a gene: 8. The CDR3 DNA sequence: TGTGCCAGCAGCGGTGCACTAGCGCTAAATGAGCAGTTCTTC. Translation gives CASSGALALNEQFF.

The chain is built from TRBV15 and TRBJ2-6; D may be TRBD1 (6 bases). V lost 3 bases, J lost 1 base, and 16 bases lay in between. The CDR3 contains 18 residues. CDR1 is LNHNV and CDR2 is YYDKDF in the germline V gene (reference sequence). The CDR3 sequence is CATSSPGTTRSGANVLTF. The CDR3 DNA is TGTGCCACCAGCAGCCCCGGGACAACCAGATCTGGGGCCAACGTCCTGACTTTC.

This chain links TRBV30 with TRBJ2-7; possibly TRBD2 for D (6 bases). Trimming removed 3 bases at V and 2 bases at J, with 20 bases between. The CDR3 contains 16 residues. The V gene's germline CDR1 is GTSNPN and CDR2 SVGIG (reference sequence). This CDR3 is CAWRGLGKGRAYEQYF. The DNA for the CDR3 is TGTGCCTGGAGGGGACTCGGAAAAGGGCGGGCCTACGAGCAGTACTTC. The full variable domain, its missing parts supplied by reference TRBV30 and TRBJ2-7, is SQTIHQWPATLVQPVGSPLSLECTVEGTSNPNLYWYRQAAGRGLQLLFYSVGIGQISSEVPQNLSASRPQDRQFILSSKKLLLSDSGFYLCAWRGLGKGRAYEQYFGPGTRLTVT.

DNA for the CDR3: TGTGCCAGCAGTAGGGACAGATCTGGAAACACCATATATTTT. Protein sequence: CASSRDRSGNTIYF. The chain joins TRBV6-5 to TRBJ1-3, with TRBD1 matching 7 bases. V lost 5 bases, J lost 1 base, and 2 bases stayed unmatched. Germline V CDR1 and CDR2: MNHEY, SVGAGI. The CDR3 has 14 residues.

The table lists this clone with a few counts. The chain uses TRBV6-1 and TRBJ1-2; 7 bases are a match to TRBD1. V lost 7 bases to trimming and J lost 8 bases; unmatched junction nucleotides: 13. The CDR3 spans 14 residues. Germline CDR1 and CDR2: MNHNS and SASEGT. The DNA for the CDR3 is TGTGCCAGCACCACGGCCCCCAGGGGGTTAGGCTACACCTTC. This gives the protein CASTTAPRGLGYTF.

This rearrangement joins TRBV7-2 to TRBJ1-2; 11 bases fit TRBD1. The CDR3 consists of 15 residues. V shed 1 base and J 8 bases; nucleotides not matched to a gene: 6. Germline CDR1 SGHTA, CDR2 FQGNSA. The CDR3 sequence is CASSLEWTGGGGYTF. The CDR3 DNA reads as TGTGCCAGCAGCTTAGAATGGACAGGGGGCGGAGGCTACACCTTC.

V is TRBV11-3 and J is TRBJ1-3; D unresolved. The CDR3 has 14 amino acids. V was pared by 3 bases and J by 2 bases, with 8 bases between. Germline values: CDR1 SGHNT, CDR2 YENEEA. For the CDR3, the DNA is TGTGCCAGCAGCTTGTTGGTAGCTGGAAACACCATATATTTT. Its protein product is CASSLLVAGNTIYF.

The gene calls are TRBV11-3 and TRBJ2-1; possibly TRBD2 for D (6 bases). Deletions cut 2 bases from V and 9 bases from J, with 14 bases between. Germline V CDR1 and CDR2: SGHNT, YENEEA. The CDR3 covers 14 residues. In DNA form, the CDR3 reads TGTGCCAGCAGCTTATCGGGCCCCGGGGGTGAGCAGTTCTTC. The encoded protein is CASSLSGPGGEQFF.

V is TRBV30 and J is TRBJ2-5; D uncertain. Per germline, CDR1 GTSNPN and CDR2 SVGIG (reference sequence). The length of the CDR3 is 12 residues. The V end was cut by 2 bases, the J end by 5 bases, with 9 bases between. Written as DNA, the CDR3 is TGTGCCTGGAGTCCGGCCGGGGAGACCCAGTACTTC. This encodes CAWSPAGETQYF.

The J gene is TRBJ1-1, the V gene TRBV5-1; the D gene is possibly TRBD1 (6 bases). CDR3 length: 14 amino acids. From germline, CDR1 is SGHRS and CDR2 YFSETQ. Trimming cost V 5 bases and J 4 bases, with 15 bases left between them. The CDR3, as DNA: TGCGCCAGCAGAACAGGGCCGCGCAGCACTGAAGCTTTCTTT. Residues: CASRTGPRSTEAFF.

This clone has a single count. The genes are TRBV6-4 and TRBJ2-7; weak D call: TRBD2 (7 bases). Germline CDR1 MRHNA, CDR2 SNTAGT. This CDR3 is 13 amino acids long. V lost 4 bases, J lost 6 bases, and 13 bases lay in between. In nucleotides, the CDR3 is TGTGCCAGCAGTGTTCGGGGGGCGGGCGAGCAGTACTTC. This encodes CASSVRGAGEQYF.

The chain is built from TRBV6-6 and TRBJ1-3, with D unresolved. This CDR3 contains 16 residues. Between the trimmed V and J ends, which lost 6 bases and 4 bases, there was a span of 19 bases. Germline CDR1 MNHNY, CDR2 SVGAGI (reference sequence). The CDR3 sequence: CASSQTPALFGNTIYF. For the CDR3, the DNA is TGTGCCAGCAGCCAAACCCCTGCACTCTTCGGAAACACCATATATTTT.

The CDR3 sequence is CASSRSGSTDTQYF. CDR3 sequence (DNA): TGTGCCAGCAGCCGGTCAGGGAGCACAGATACGCAGTATTTT. The rearrangement joins TRBV2 to TRBJ2-3, with a weak D call TRBD1 (5 bases). Germline V lookup: CDR1 SNHLY, CDR2 FYNNEI. CDR3 length: 14 residues. Trimming took 6 bases from V and 0 from J, leaving 10 bases between them.

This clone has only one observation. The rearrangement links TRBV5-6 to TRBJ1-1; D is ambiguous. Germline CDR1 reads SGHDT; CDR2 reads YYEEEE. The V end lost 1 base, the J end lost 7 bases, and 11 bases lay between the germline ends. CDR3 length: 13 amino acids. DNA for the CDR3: TGTGCCAGCAGCTTGAATCCTGGGCATGAAGCTTTCTTT. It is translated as CASSLNPGHEAFF.

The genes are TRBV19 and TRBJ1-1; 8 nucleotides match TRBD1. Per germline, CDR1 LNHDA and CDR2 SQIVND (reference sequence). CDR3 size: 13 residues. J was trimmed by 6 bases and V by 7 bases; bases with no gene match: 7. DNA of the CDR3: TGTGCCAGTACCCAGGGGGCGAGGGCTGAAGCTTTCTTT. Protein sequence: CASTQGARAEAFF. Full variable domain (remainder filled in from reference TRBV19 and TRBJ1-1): DGGITQSPKYLFRKEGQNVTLSCEQNLNHDAMYWYRQDPGQGLRLIYYSQIVNDFQKGDIAEGYSVSREKKESFPLTVTSAQKNPTAFYLCASTQGARAEAFFGQGTRLTVV.

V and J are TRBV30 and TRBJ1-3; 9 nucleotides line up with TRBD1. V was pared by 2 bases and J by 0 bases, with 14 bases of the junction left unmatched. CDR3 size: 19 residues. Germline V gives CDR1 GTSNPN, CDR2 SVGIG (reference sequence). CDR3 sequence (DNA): TGTGCCTGGAGTATCCACAGGGGGCCGGTTGTTAGCTCTGGAAACACCATATATTTT. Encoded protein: CAWSIHRGPVVSSGNTIYF.

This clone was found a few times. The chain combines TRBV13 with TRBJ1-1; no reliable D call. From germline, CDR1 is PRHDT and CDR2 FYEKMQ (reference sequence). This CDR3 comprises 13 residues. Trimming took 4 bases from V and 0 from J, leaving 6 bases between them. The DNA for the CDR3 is TGTGCCAGCAGCTCGCACATGAACACTGAAGCTTTCTTT. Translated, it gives CASSSHMNTEAFF.

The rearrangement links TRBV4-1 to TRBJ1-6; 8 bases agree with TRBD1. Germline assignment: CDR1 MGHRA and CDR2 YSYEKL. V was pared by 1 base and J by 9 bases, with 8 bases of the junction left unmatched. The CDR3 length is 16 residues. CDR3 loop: CASSQVWTGKGSPLHF. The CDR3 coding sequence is TGCGCCAGCAGCCAAGTTTGGACAGGGAAGGGTTCACCCCTCCACTTT.